The 26 T cell receptor beta chains reported below all come from one sample, sequenced in a study of Tregs in tolerant kidney transplant recipients. Related graft donors supplied nonmyeloablative bone marrow transplants, and mixed chimerism was transient. The repertoire was sequenced with immunoSEQ multiplex PCR; TCRdb's copy has only in-frame clones and lacks some. Found here are about 52,000 clones, 91% of them singletons; the top ten hold approximately 16%. Sequences were derived from CD8+ T cells from blood (PBMCs), sampled 24 months after the transplant. These receptors came from a human patient who received a combined kidney and bone marrow transplant. Some T cells may trace back to the graft donor.

V usage is TRBV6-4 and J usage is TRBJ1-2, with 7 bases lining up with TRBD1. Germline V lookup: CDR1 MRHNA, CDR2 SNTAGT. The V segment lost 2 bases and the J segment 7 bases; nucleotides outside the gene matches: 10. CDR3 size: 15 residues. CDR3 loop: CASSDGGQLWGGYTF. In DNA form, the CDR3 reads TGTGCCAGCAGTGACGGGGGACAGCTCTGGGGTGGCTACACCTTC.

V gene TRBV5-6 combines with J gene TRBJ2-1; a weak D match, TRBD1 (5 bases). The V and J ends lost 3 bases and 13 bases respectively, with 11 bases between them. Germline CDR1 is SGHDT and CDR2 is YYEEEE. The CDR3 totals 11 residues. The CDR3 region is CASSWGLFQFF. In nucleotides, the CDR3 is TGTGCCAGCAGCTGGGGCCTTTTTCAGTTCTTC. Drawing the rest from reference TRBV5-6 and TRBJ2-1, the complete variable domain is DAGVTQSPTHLIKTRGQQVTLRCSPKSGHDTVSWYQQALGQGPQFIFQYYEEEERQRGNFPDRFSGHQFPNYSSELNVNALLLGDSALYLCASSWGLFQFFGPGTRLTVL.

On this clone: One end of the junction is discordant with germline, which a read error may explain. The sample has other DNA sequences that encode this CDR3 too. The rearrangement joins TRBV9 to TRBJ1-6; unclear D gene. Germline-derived CDR1 and CDR2 are SGDLS and YYNGEE. This CDR3 contains 17 residues. CDR3 amino acids: CASSVDGFSSYNSPLHF. As DNA, the CDR3 is TGTGCCAGCAGCGTAGACGGGTTCAGCTCCTATAATTCCCCCCTCCACTTT.

The CDR3 is CASSLDRGLMNGYTF. CDR3 nucleotide sequence: TGTGCCAGCAGCTTGGACAGGGGGCTTATGAATGGCTACACCTTC. The V and J genes are TRBV5-5 and TRBJ1-2, with 9 bases aligning to TRBD1. Germline V gene sequence: CDR1 SGHKS, CDR2 YYEKEE (reference sequence). V lost 0 bases, J lost 6 bases, and 6 bases stayed unmatched. The CDR3 length is 15 residues.

In this sample, this clone turned up once. The gene calls are TRBV12-5 and TRBJ1-2; 10 positions match TRBD1. Per germline, CDR1 LGHNT and CDR2 FRNRAP. V lost 4 bases, J lost 8 bases, and 4 bases stayed unmatched. CDR3 size: 13 residues. The DNA for the CDR3 is TGTGCTAGTGGTTGGGGGACAGGGGTGGGCTACACCTTC. Protein product: CASGWGTGVGYTF. The full variable domain, rest sourced from reference TRBV12-5 and TRBJ1-2, is DARVTQTPRHKVTEMGQEVTMRCQPILGHNTVFWYRQTMMQGLELLAYFRNRAPLDDSGMPKDRFSAEMPDATLATLKIQPSEPRDSAVYFCASGWGTGVGYTFGSGTRLTVV.

The chain links TRBV11-2 to TRBJ2-5, with a tentative D call TRBD1 (6 bases). Germline values: CDR1 SGHAT, CDR2 FQNNGV. The V gene lost 4 bases and the J gene lost 5 bases, with 8 bases spanning the gap. The CDR3 consists of 12 residues. The CDR3 loop reads CASSSTGETQYF. The CDR3 nucleotides read TGTGCCAGCAGCTCTACAGGGGAGACCCAGTACTTC.

V is TRBV7-9 and J is TRBJ2-1, with D tentatively TRBD1 (5 bases). CDR3 length equals 13 residues. CDR1 is SEHNR and CDR2 is FQNEAQ in the germline V gene (reference sequence). V was shortened by 2 bases and J by 8 bases, with 10 bases between the two germline ends. The CDR3 nucleotides are TGTGCCAGCAGCTTAAGGGGTATCGATGAGCAGTTCTTC. Residues: CASSLRGIDEQFF.

The chain links TRBV19 to TRBJ1-5; TRBD1 might be the D (6 bases). Trimming left V 10 bases short and J 4 bases short, with 14 bases between. Germline V gene sequence: CDR1 LNHDA, CDR2 SQIVND (reference sequence). This CDR3 is 13 amino acids long. The CDR3 coding sequence is TGTGCCATTTCGGACGGGACAAATCAGCCCCAGCATTTT. Its protein is CAISDGTNQPQHF.

The rearrangement links TRBV7-9 to TRBJ2-2; tentative D call: TRBD2 (6 bases). Germline V gives CDR1 SEHNR, CDR2 FQNEAQ (reference sequence). This CDR3 is 16 amino acids long. Between the trimmed V and J ends, which lost 1 base and 4 bases, there was a span of 13 bases. The CDR3 region is CASSLGVLATTGELFF. The CDR3 DNA reads TGTGCCAGCAGCTTAGGGGTACTAGCAACCACCGGGGAGCTGTTTTTT.

V and J are TRBV7-2 and TRBJ2-1; TRBD1 is a possible D gene (6 bases). CDR1 is SGHTA and CDR2 is FQGNSA in the germline V gene. V lost 5 bases to trimming and J lost 9 bases, with 20 bases between them. CDR3 length: 15 amino acids. The CDR3 loop reads CASSAEQGFRVEQFF. Written as DNA, the CDR3 is TGTGCCAGCAGCGCAGAACAGGGTTTCCGGGTTGAGCAGTTCTTC. Full variable domain (remainder filled in from reference TRBV7-2 and TRBJ2-1): GAGVSQSPSNKVTEKGKDVELRCDPISGHTALYWYRQSLGQGLEFLIYFQGNSAPDKSGLPSDRFSAERTGGSVSTLTIQRTQQEDSAVYLCASSAEQGFRVEQFFGPGTRLTVL.

The chain combines TRBV14 with TRBJ2-7; weak D call: TRBD2 (7 bases). Germline V gene sequence: CDR1 SGHDN, CDR2 FVKESK. The CDR3 extends over 17 amino acids. Trimming took 4 bases from V and 5 from J, leaving 24 bases between them. CDR3 nucleotides: TGTGCCAGCAGCCCACCCCTAGGCCGGGGGGCGGTGGACGAGCAGTACTTC. Protein product: CASSPPLGRGAVDEQYF.

As to this clone: This same CDR3 is encoded by further DNA sequences in the sample. The V and J genes are TRBV12-5 and TRBJ1-1; 10 bases align to TRBD1. The germline V gene encodes CDR1 LGHNT and CDR2 FRNRAP. The CDR3 is 14 amino acids. The trim removed 3 bases at V and 6 bases at J, leaving 4 bases unmatched. The CDR3 region is CASGFSGQGPEAFF. The CDR3 DNA follows: TGTGCTAGTGGTTTTTCGGGACAGGGGCCTGAAGCTTTCTTT.

The CDR3 is CASSEMSPGDYEQYF. For the CDR3, the DNA is TGTGCCAGCAGTGAAATGTCGCCAGGGGACTACGAGCAGTACTTC. V is TRBV2 and J is TRBJ2-7, with D possibly TRBD1 on 6 matching bases. Germline V gene data show CDR1 as SNHLY and CDR2 as FYNNEI. The CDR3 covers 15 residues. V was pared by 2 bases and J by 3 bases, with 14 bases between.

The gene calls are TRBV19 and TRBJ2-7; D is uncertain. Trimming cost V 5 bases and J 2 bases, with 19 bases left between them. Germline V CDR1 and CDR2: LNHDA, SQIVND (reference sequence). This CDR3 is built from 16 residues. Here the CDR3 DNA reads TGTGCCAGTAGTCCCTCCAGTGACCACACTACCTACGAGCAGTACTTC. Translated, it gives CASSPSSDHTTYEQYF.

The rearrangement uses TRBV13 and TRBJ2-3; possible D gene TRBD2, 5 bases. Germline assignment: CDR1 PRHDT and CDR2 FYEKMQ (reference sequence). V lost 3 bases and J 9 bases, leaving 16 bases between the germline ends. The CDR3 is 14 residues long. The CDR3 region is CASSLPSMGRTQYF. The CDR3 coding sequence is TGTGCCAGCAGCTTGCCTAGTATGGGGAGAACGCAGTATTTT. Together with reference TRBV13 and TRBJ2-3, the CDR3 gives the full variable domain: AAGVIQSPRHLIKEKRETATLKCYPIPRHDTVYWYQQGPGQDPQFLISFYEKMQSDKGSIPDRFSAQQFSDYHSELNMSSLELGDSALYFCASSLPSMGRTQYFGPGTRLTVL.

This chain links TRBV9 with TRBJ1-2; the D gene is possibly TRBD1 (6 bases). Germline V gene lookup returns CDR1 SGDLS and CDR2 YYNGEE. V lost 4 bases and J lost 4, with 14 bases in between. The CDR3 is 14 residues long. DNA for the CDR3: TGTGCCAGCAGCCCGAGGGGGACCCTCTATGGCTACACCTTC. Residues: CASSPRGTLYGYTF.

The J gene is TRBJ2-1, the V gene TRBV27; D ambiguous. Germline values: CDR1 MNHEY, CDR2 SMNVEV (reference sequence). Trimming removed 2 bases at V and 5 bases at J, with 7 bases between. The CDR3 runs to 13 residues. Here the CDR3 reads CASSLQSHNEQFF. CDR3 DNA sequence: TGTGCCAGCAGTTTACAGTCTCACAATGAGCAGTTCTTC.

The chain uses TRBV27 and TRBJ2-3, with no clear D. This CDR3 comprises 12 residues. Trimming left V 5 bases short and J 4 bases short, with 7 bases between. The V gene's germline CDR1 is MNHEY and CDR2 SMNVEV (reference sequence). Here the CDR3 reads CASSAGADTQYF. In DNA, the CDR3 is TGTGCCAGCAGTGCCGGTGCAGATACGCAGTATTTT.

This sequence joins TRBV5-4 and TRBJ2-7; 8 positions agree with TRBD2. J gave up 2 bases and V 0 bases, and 1 base lay outside the gene matches. The CDR3 extends over 14 amino acids. Germline V gives CDR1 SGHNT, CDR2 YYREEE (reference sequence). DNA for the CDR3: TGTGCCAGCAGCTTGGCGGGAGGGCCCTACGAGCAGTACTTC. Translated: CASSLAGGPYEQYF. The complete variable domain, with remaining parts taken from reference TRBV5-4 and TRBJ2-7, reads ETGVTQSPTHLIKTRGQQVTLRCSSQSGHNTVSWYQQALGQGPQFIFQYYREEENGRGNFPPRFSGLQFPNYSSELNVNALELDDSALYLCASSLAGGPYEQYFGPGTRLTVT.

The gene calls are TRBV6-5 and TRBJ2-5, with 7 bases fitting TRBD1. With 0 bases clipped from V and 5 bases from J, the junction kept 6 bases outside the gene matches. Germline V CDR1 and CDR2: MNHEY, SVGAGI. The CDR3 contains 15 residues. The CDR3 coding sequence is TGTGCCAGCAGTTACTCGACAGGGTATGGGGAGACCCAGTACTTC. Protein: CASSYSTGYGETQYF.

The gene calls are TRBV7-9 and TRBJ2-7, with 7 bases lining up with TRBD2. Germline V CDR1 and CDR2: SEHNR, FQNEAQ (reference sequence). The CDR3 is made up of 16 amino acids. V dropped 0 bases and J dropped 2; count of bases not matched to a gene: 7. Here the CDR3 DNA reads TGTGCCAGCAGCTTAGCCGTGGGGGGGGAGACCTACGAGCAGTACTTC. Translation: CASSLAVGGETYEQYF.

The chain uses TRBV7-9 and TRBJ2-7, with 7 bases lining up with TRBD2. CDR3 length: 15 residues. Germline values: CDR1 SEHNR, CDR2 FQNEAQ (reference sequence). Trimming took 5 bases from V and 0 from J; bases not matched to a gene: 7. CDR3 sequence reads: CASSISGTSSYEQYF. In DNA, the CDR3 is TGTGCCAGCAGCATAAGCGGGACCTCCTCCTACGAGCAGTACTTC.

The chain uses TRBV19 and TRBJ1-1; maybe TRBD1 (5 bases). The CDR3 covers 17 residues. CDR1 is LNHDA and CDR2 is SQIVND in the germline V gene (reference sequence). The V end was cut by 2 bases, the J end by 1 base, with 17 bases between. CDR3 loop: CASSIHVFRQTNTEAFF. The CDR3 nucleotides read TGTGCCAGTAGTATACACGTTTTCAGACAGACGAACACTGAAGCTTTCTTT. The full variable domain, its missing parts supplied by reference TRBV19 and TRBJ1-1, is DGGITQSPKYLFRKEGQNVTLSCEQNLNHDAMYWYRQDPGQGLRLIYYSQIVNDFQKGDIAEGYSVSREKKESFPLTVTSAQKNPTAFYLCASSIHVFRQTNTEAFFGQGTRLTVV.

The chain is built from TRBV19 and TRBJ1-1; a possible D gene is TRBD1 (5 bases). This CDR3 is 12 amino acids long. V was cut by 8 bases and J by 5 bases, with 12 bases left in between. Germline CDR1 reads LNHDA; CDR2 reads SQIVND (reference sequence). CDR3 residues: CASGGGWTEAFF. The CDR3 nucleotides read TGTGCCAGTGGGGGGGGGTGGACTGAAGCTTTCTTT.

This clone was seen only once. Here the CDR3 DNA reads TGTGCCAGCAGCCAGGGGCAGGGTTACTACGAGCAGTACTTC. Translating gives CASSQGQGYYEQYF. This chain connects TRBV7-2 to TRBJ2-7; TRBD1 might be the D (6 bases). CDR3 length: 14 residues. The germline V gene has CDR1 SGHTA and CDR2 FQGNSA. The V gene lost 5 bases and the J gene lost 3 bases, with 14 bases spanning the gap.

J is TRBJ2-2 and V is TRBV9; 7 bases line up with TRBD1. Germline-derived CDR1 and CDR2 are SGDLS and YYNGEE. This CDR3 comprises 15 residues. V shed 3 bases and J 2 bases; nucleotides not matched to a gene: 4. In DNA, the CDR3 is TGTGCCAGCAGCGAATCAGGGGGTAACACCGGGGAGCTGTTTTTT. This codes for CASSESGGNTGELFF. Variable domain in full (rest from reference TRBV9 and TRBJ2-2): DSGVTQTPKHLITATGQRVTLRCSPRSGDLSVYWYQQSLDQGLQFLIQYYNGEERAKGNILERFSAQQFPDLHSELNLSSLELGDSALYFCASSESGGNTGELFFGEGSRLTVL.